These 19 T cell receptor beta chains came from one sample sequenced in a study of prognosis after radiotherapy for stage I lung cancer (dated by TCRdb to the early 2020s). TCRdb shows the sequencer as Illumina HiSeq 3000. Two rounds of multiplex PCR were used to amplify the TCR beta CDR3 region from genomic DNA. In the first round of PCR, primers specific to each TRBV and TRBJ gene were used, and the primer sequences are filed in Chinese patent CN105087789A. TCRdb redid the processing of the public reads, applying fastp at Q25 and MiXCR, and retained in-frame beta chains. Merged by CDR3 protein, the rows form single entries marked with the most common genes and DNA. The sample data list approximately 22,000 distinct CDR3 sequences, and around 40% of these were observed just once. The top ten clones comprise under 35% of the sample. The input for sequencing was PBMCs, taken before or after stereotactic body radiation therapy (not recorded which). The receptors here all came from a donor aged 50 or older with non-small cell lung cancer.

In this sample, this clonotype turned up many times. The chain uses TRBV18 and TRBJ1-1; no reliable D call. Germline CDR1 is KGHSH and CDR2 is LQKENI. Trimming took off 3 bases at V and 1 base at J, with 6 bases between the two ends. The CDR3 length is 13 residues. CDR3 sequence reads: CASSPGPNTEAFF. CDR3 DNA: TGTGCCAGCTCACCTGGGCCGAACACTGAAGCTTTCTTT.

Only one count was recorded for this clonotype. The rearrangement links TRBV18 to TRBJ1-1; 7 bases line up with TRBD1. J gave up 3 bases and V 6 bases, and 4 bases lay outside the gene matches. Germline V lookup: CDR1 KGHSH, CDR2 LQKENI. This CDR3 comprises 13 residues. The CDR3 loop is CASSPGQDTEAFF. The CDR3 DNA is TGTGCCAGCTCTCCCGGACAGGACACTGAAGCTTTCTTT.

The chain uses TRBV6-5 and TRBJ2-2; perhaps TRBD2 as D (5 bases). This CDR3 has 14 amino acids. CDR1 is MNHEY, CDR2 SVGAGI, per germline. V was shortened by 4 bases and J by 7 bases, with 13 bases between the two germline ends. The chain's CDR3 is CASSFGLSGGELFF. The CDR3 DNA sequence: TGTGCCAGCAGTTTCGGACTGTCCGGCGGGGAGCTGTTTTTT.

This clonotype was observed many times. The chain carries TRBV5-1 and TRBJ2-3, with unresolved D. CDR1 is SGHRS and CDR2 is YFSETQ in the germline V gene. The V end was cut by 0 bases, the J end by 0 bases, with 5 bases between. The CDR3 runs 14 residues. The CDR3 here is CASSLALSTDTQYF. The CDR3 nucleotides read TGCGCCAGCAGCTTGGCCCTTAGCACAGATACGCAGTATTTT.

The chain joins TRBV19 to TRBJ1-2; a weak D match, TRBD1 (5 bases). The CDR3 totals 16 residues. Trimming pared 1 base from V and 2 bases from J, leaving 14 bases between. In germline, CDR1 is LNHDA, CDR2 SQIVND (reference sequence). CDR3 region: CASSIVYGTPNYGYTF. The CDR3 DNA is TGTGCCAGTAGTATAGTTTATGGGACGCCCAACTATGGCTACACCTTC.

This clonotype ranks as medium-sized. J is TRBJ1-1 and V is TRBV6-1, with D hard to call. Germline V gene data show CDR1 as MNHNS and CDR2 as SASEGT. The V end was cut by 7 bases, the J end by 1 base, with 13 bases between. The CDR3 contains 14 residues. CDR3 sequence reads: CASTGWLKNTEAFF. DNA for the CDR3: TGTGCCAGCACAGGCTGGCTGAAGAACACTGAAGCTTTCTTT.

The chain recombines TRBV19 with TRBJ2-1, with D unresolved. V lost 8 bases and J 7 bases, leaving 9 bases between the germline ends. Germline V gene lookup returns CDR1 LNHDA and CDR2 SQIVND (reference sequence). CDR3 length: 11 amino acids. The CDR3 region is CASGRVNEQFF. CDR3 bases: TGTGCCAGTGGTAGAGTAAATGAGCAGTTCTTC.

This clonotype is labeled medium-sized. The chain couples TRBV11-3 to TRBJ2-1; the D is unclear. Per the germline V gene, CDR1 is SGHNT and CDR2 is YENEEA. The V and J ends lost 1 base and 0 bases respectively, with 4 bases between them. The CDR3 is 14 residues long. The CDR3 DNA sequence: TGTGCCAGCAGCTTAGTGGTCTCCTACAATGAGCAGTTCTTC. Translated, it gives CASSLVVSYNEQFF.

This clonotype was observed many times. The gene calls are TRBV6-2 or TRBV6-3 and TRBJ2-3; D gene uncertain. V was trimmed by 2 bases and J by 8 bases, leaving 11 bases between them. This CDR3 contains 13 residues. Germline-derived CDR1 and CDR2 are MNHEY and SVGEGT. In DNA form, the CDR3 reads TGTGCCAGCAGTTACGGGGATTTGGGTACGCAGTATTTT. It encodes CASSYGDLGTQYF.

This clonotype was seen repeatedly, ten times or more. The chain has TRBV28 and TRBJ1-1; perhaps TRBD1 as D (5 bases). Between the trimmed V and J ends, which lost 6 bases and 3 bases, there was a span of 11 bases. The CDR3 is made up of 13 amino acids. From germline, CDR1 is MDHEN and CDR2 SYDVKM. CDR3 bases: TGTGCCAGCAGGGATCAGGGTTACACTGAAGCTTTCTTT. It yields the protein CASRDQGYTEAFF.

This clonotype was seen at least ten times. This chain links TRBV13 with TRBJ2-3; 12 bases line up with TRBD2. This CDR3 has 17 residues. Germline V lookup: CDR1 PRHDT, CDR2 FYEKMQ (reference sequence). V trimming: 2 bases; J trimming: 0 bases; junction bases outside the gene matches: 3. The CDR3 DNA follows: TGTGCCAGCAGCTTACGCCTAGCGGGGGGGAGCACAGATACGCAGTATTTT. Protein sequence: CASSLRLAGGSTDTQYF.

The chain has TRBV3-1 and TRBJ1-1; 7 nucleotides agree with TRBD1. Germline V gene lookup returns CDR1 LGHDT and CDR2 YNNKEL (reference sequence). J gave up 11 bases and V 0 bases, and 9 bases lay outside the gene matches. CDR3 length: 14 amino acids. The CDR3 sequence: CASSQDLGKDRAFF. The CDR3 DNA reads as TGTGCCAGCAGCCAAGATCTAGGAAAGGACAGGGCTTTCTTT.

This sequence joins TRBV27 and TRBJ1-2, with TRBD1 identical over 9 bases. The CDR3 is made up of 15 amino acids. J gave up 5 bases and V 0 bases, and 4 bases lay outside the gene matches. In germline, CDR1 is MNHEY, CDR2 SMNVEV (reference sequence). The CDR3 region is CASSLSGQGYYGYTF. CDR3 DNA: TGTGCCAGCAGTTTATCGGGACAGGGTTATTATGGCTACACCTTC.

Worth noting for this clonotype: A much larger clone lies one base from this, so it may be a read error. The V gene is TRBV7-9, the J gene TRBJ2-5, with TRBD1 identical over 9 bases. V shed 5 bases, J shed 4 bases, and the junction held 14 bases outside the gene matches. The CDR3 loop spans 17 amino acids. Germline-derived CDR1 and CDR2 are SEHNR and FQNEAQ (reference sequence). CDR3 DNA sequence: TGTGCCAGCAGCAAAGAGGTCGGACAGGGGTGTGCAGAGACCCAGTACTTC. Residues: CASSKEVGQGCAETQYF. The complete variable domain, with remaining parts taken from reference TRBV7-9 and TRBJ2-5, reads DTGVSQNPRHKITKRGQNVTFRCDPISEHNRLYWYRQTLGQGPEFLTYFQNEAQLEKSRLLSDRFSAERPKGSFSTLEIQRTEQGDSAMYLCASSKEVGQGCAETQYFGPGTRLLVL.

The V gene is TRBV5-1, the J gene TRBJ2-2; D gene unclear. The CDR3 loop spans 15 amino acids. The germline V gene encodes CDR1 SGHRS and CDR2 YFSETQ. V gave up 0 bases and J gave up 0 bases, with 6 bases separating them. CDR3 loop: CASSLGHPNTGELFF. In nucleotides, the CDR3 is TGCGCCAGCAGCTTGGGGCACCCGAACACCGGGGAGCTGTTTTTT.

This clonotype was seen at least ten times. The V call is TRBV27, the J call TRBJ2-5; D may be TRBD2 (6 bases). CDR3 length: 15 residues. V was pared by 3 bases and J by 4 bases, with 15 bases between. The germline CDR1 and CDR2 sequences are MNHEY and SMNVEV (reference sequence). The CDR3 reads CASSFYLGGPETQYF. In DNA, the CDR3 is TGTGCCAGCAGTTTTTATCTCGGGGGACCAGAGACCCAGTACTTC.

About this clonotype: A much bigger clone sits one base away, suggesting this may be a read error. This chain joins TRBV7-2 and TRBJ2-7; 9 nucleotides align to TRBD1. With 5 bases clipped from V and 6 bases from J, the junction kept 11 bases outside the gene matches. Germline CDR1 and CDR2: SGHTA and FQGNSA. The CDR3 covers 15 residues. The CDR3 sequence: CASSQTGTGPVEQYF. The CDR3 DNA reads TGTGCCAGCAGCCAGACCGGGACAGGGCCCGTCGAGCAGTACTTC.

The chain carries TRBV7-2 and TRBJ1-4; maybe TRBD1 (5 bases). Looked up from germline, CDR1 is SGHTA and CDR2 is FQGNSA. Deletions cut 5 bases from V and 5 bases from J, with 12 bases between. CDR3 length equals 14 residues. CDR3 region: CASSTVGLNEKLFF. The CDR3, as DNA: TGTGCCAGCAGCACTGTGGGGCTCAATGAAAAACTGTTTTTT.

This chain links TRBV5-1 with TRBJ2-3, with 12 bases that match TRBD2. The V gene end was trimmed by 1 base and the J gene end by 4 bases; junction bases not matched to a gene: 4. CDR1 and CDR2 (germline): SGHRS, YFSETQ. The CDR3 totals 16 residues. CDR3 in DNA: TGCGCCAGCAGCTTGACTAGCGGGAGGTGGGCAGATACGCAGTATTTT. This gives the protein CASSLTSGRWADTQYF.